One sample yielded the 22 T cell receptor beta chains listed below, sequenced in a study of blood T cell repertoires in COVID-19. Data came from immunoSEQ multiplex PCR; TCRdb stores just in-frame clones and leaves some out. The sample gives roughly 260,000 clones, roughly 90% of which show up once; 6% to 7% is in the top ten. The sequenced material came from PBMCs or T cells enriched from blood (not recorded which). The source is a woman in her twenties or thirties with acute COVID-19.

This chain connects TRBV4-1 to TRBJ1-2; TRBD1 agrees at 7 bases. The CDR3 contains 13 residues. J gave up 6 bases and V 8 bases, and 9 bases lay outside the gene matches. Looked up from germline, CDR1 is MGHRA and CDR2 is YSYEKL. Written as DNA, the CDR3 is TGCGCCAGCGGGGAACAGGGGCGGAATGGCTACACCTTC. Translated, it gives CASGEQGRNGYTF.

The chain combines TRBV3-1 (or the pseudogene TRBV3-2) with TRBJ1-5; 8 bases map to TRBD1. The V segment lost 3 bases and the J segment 11 bases; nucleotides outside the gene matches: 18. The CDR3 length is 17 residues. The germline V gene has CDR1 LGHDT and CDR2 YNNKEL (reference sequence). In nucleotides, the CDR3 is TGTGCCAGCAGCCAGCGAGGGACAGGCTACCCCCCTTCGGCCCAGCATTTT. Translated, it gives CASSQRGTGYPPSAQHF.

This clone was detected only once. The chain carries TRBV5-1 and TRBJ2-1, with TRBD1 matching over 7 bases. J gave up 8 bases and V 2 bases, and 7 bases lay outside the gene matches. This CDR3 region has 14 residues. Germline V gene lookup returns CDR1 SGHRS and CDR2 YFSETQ. The DNA of the CDR3 is TGCGCCAGCAGCTTAGGGGGCCTAGGCGATGAGCAGTTCTTC. This sequence encodes CASSLGGLGDEQFF.

V usage is TRBV7-8 and J usage is TRBJ1-6; D is ambiguous. Trimming took 5 bases from V and 4 from J, leaving 9 bases between them. The CDR3 extends over 14 amino acids. Germline V gene sequence: CDR1 SGHVS, CDR2 FQNEAQ. CDR3 loop: CASSGLKYNSPLHF. As DNA, the CDR3 is TGTGCCAGCAGCGGACTGAAGTATAATTCACCCCTCCACTTT.

The chain uses TRBV28 and TRBJ2-3; tentatively, D is TRBD1 (8 bases). Germline-derived CDR1 and CDR2 are MDHEN and SYDVKM. V was shortened by 6 bases and J by 3 bases, with 22 bases between the two germline ends. The CDR3 contains 17 residues. In DNA, the CDR3 is TGTGCCAGCAGCCCCTTCGGGGGGACAGGACAGACAGATACGCAGTATTTT. It is translated as CASSPFGGTGQTDTQYF.

The chain has TRBV29-1 and TRBJ1-2, with a weak D call TRBD1 (5 bases). The CDR3 spans 12 residues. Per germline, CDR1 SQVTM and CDR2 ANQGSEA. V lost 2 bases to trimming and J lost 6 bases, with 10 bases between them. The CDR3 reads CSVEFRQNGYTF. In DNA, the CDR3 is TGCAGCGTTGAATTTCGACAGAATGGCTACACCTTC. The variable domain in full, completed from reference TRBV29-1 and TRBJ1-2, reads SAVISQKPSRDICQRGTSLTIQCQVDSQVTMMFWYRQQPGQSLTLIATANQGSEATYESGFVIDKFPISRPNLTFSTLTVSNMSPEDSSIYLCSVEFRQNGYTFGSGTRLTVV.

J is TRBJ1-4 and V is TRBV5-1, with D possibly matching TRBD1 (5 bases). The CDR3 runs to 17 residues. Between the trimmed V and J ends, which lost 3 bases and 4 bases, there was a span of 19 bases. CDR1 is SGHRS, CDR2 YFSETQ, per germline. The CDR3 is CASSCGGLRGDNEKLFF. The CDR3 DNA sequence: TGCGCCAGCAGCTGTGGGGGACTTCGGGGGGATAATGAAAAACTGTTTTTT.

V and J are TRBV27 and TRBJ1-4; maybe TRBD1 (6 bases). This CDR3 has 17 amino acids. The V gene lost 6 bases and the J gene lost 0 bases, with 17 bases spanning the gap. Germline values: CDR1 MNHEY, CDR2 SMNVEV (reference sequence). The DNA for the CDR3 is TGTGCCAGCAGCCCCCGGACAGAACCCACAACTAATGAAAAACTGTTTTTT. It is translated as CASSPRTEPTTNEKLFF.

The chain joins TRBV2 to TRBJ2-5; 13 bases map to TRBD2. The V segment lost 3 bases and the J segment 4 bases; nucleotides outside the gene matches: 11. The germline gives CDR1 SNHLY, CDR2 FYNNEI. This CDR3 has 18 amino acids. The DNA of the CDR3 is TGTGCCAGCAGTGACGTGACTAGCGGGGGGTTCCCTCGAGAGACCCAGTACTTC. Its protein product is CASSDVTSGGFPRETQYF.

The CDR3 DNA follows: TGTGCCTGGACAAGGGGGAACTATGGCTACACCTTC. Its translation is CAWTRGNYGYTF. The chain links TRBV30 to TRBJ1-2, with D perhaps TRBD1 (6 bases). Looked up from germline, CDR1 is GTSNPN and CDR2 is SVGIG (reference sequence). This CDR3 spans 12 amino acids. Trimming removed 4 bases from V and 2 bases from J, with 8 bases in between. Combining the CDR3 with reference TRBV30 and TRBJ1-2 gives the whole variable domain SQTIHQWPATLVQPVGSPLSLECTVEGTSNPNLYWYRQAAGRGLQLLFYSVGIGQISSEVPQNLSASRPQDRQFILSSKKLLLSDSGFYLCAWTRGNYGYTFGSGTRLTVV.

This rearrangement joins TRBV9 to TRBJ2-2, with TRBD2 identical over 8 bases. V gave up 2 bases and J gave up 6 bases; unmatched junction bases: 3. CDR1 is SGDLS and CDR2 is YYNGEE in the germline V gene. The CDR3 totals 14 residues. This CDR3 is CASSVAGGAGELFF. The CDR3 DNA follows: TGTGCCAGCAGCGTTGCGGGAGGAGCCGGGGAGCTGTTTTTT.

The V gene is TRBV28, the J gene TRBJ1-1, with unresolved D. Germline V gene data show CDR1 as MDHEN and CDR2 as SYDVKM. The CDR3 length is 14 residues. The ends were cut back, 5 bases at V and 0 bases at J, with 10 bases in the middle. CDR3 residues: CASSPPGLNTEAFF. The CDR3 DNA reads TGTGCCAGCAGTCCGCCGGGTCTGAACACTGAAGCTTTCTTT.

V is TRBV9 and J is TRBJ1-2; 9 bases are shared with TRBD1. Germline CDR1 reads SGDLS; CDR2 reads YYNGEE. The CDR3 has 15 amino acids. V lost 3 bases, J lost 4 bases, and 7 bases stayed unmatched. The CDR3: CASSAPGQGTYGYTF. The CDR3 DNA reads TGTGCCAGCAGCGCCCCGGGACAGGGTACCTATGGCTACACCTTC.

The chain joins TRBV18 to TRBJ2-1, with a tentative D call TRBD2 (6 bases). V lost 11 bases, J lost 7 bases, and 27 bases lay in between. There are 16 residues in the CDR3. Germline CDR1 reads KGHSH; CDR2 reads LQKENI. The CDR3 DNA sequence: TGTGCCTGCGCAAGTCGGGTGGGCCGGGAGTTTAATGAGCAGTTCTTC. Residues: CACASRVGREFNEQFF.

The CDR3 loop reads CASSPGRGRYSNQPQHF. CDR3 nucleotide sequence: TGTGCCAGCAGCCCAGGGCGAGGCAGATATAGCAATCAGCCCCAGCATTTT. The V and J genes are TRBV7-9 and TRBJ1-5, with D maybe TRBD1 (5 bases). CDR3 size: 17 residues. From germline, CDR1 is SEHNR and CDR2 FQNEAQ (reference sequence). Trimming left V 5 bases short and J 0 bases short, with 17 bases between. The full variable domain, its missing parts supplied by reference TRBV7-9 and TRBJ1-5, is DTGVSQNPRHKITKRGQNVTFRCDPISEHNRLYWYRQTLGQGPEFLTYFQNEAQLEKSRLLSDRFSAERPKGSFSTLEIQRTEQGDSAMYLCASSPGRGRYSNQPQHFGDGTRLSIL.

Concerning this clone: The same CDR3 is also encoded by other DNA sequences in this sample. The gene calls are TRBV2 and TRBJ1-5; possible D gene TRBD1, 5 bases. V was shortened by 4 bases and J by 4 bases, with 11 bases between the two germline ends. The V gene's germline CDR1 is SNHLY and CDR2 FYNNEI. The CDR3 extends over 14 amino acids. The CDR3 reads CASSVGQGNQPQHF. CDR3 coding DNA: TGTGCCAGCAGTGTAGGGCAGGGAAATCAGCCCCAGCATTTT.

A note on this clone: One junction end disagrees with the germline gene, perhaps due to a read error. DNA for the CDR3: TGTGCCATCAGTTACAGGGTAGAGGGGAATTTT. This translates into CAISYRVEGNF. This sequence joins TRBV10-3 and TRBJ1-4; D possibly corresponds to TRBD1 (6 bases). Germline CDR1 is ENHRY and CDR2 is SYGVKD. The length of the CDR3 is 11 residues.

As to this clone: Its ends do not fully match the called genes, so a read error is possible. The chain has TRBV7-7 and TRBJ1-6, with D hard to call. CDR3 length: 13 residues. Germline V CDR1 and CDR2: SSHAT, FNYEAQ (reference sequence). The CDR3 DNA reads TGTGCTAGCAGCTTGGGCAAGAATTCACCCCTCCACTTT. This sequence encodes CASSLGKNSPLHF.

This chain connects TRBV3-1 (or the pseudogene TRBV3-2) to TRBJ2-2, with 7 bases that match TRBD2. The CDR3 totals 13 residues. Germline V lookup: CDR1 LGHDT, CDR2 YNNKEL (reference sequence). The J segment lost 1 base and the V segment lost 11 bases, leaving 4 bases of the junction unmatched. Here the CDR3 DNA reads TGTGCCGACCGCGGGGGGAACACCGGGGAGCTGTTTTTT. Amino acids: CADRGGNTGELFF.

The table lists this clone with a few counts. V usage is TRBV5-1 and J usage is TRBJ1-1; no firm D call. CDR1 is SGHRS, CDR2 YFSETQ, per germline. Trimming stripped 3 bases from V and 1 base from J, with 13 bases between. The CDR3 totals 15 residues. CDR3 sequence reads: CASSSGVLGNTEAFF. CDR3 sequence (DNA): TGCGCCAGCAGCTCCGGGGTGCTAGGGAACACTGAAGCTTTCTTT. Together with reference TRBV5-1 and TRBJ1-1, the CDR3 gives the full variable domain: KAGVTQTPRYLIKTRGQQVTLSCSPISGHRSVSWYQQTPGQGLQFLFEYFSETQRNKGNFPGRFSGRQFSNSRSEMNVSTLELGDSALYLCASSSGVLGNTEAFFGQGTRLTVV.

This clone turned up a few times. This chain connects TRBV15 to TRBJ2-6; 11 bases are shared with TRBD1. The CDR3 consists of 17 residues. Germline loops: CDR1 LNHNV, CDR2 YYDKDF (reference sequence). V shed 4 bases, J shed 2 bases, and the junction held 4 bases outside the gene matches. CDR3 sequence reads: CATSTRDRGAGANVLTF. The CDR3, as DNA: TGTGCCACCAGCACCCGGGACAGGGGGGCTGGGGCCAACGTCCTGACTTTC. Together with reference TRBV15 and TRBJ2-6, the CDR3 gives the full variable domain: DAMVIQNPRYQVTQFGKPVTLSCSQTLNHNVMYWYQQKSSQAPKLLFHYYDKDFNNEADTPDNFQSRRPNTSFCFLDIRSPGLGDTAMYLCATSTRDRGAGANVLTFGAGSRLTVL.

A few counts support this clone. The chain carries TRBV10-3 and TRBJ2-3; 8 nucleotides align to TRBD2. The CDR3 has 17 amino acids. Per germline, CDR1 ENHRY and CDR2 SYGVKD. Trimming at V came to 7 bases and at J to 4 bases, leaving 16 bases not matched to a gene. CDR3 in DNA: TGTGCCATCAATAGAAATCCGGGACTAGGGGGGGCAGATACGCAGTATTTT. Amino acid sequence: CAINRNPGLGGADTQYF.